This T cell receptor beta chain was identified during a study of tumor and adjacent non-tumor tissue in lung cancer. Study-level background: Each sample yielded 3.9 million or so productive TCRbeta reads on average.

A modified ARM-PCR protocol with three rounds of nested PCR amplified TCRbeta. TCRdb fed the multiplex PCR reads into MiXCR, producing one record per CDR3 protein. The sample consists of some 97,000 distinct CDR3 sequences, 55% to 65% of them appearing once. In this sample, this clonotype turned up a few times. Its antigen remains unidentified. This may stem from a read error, because a much larger clone lies one nucleotide away. The germline CDR1 and CDR2 sequences are MNHEY and SVGAGI. This CDR3 comprises 12 residues. The template was RNA from unsorted bulk tissue. More than 3 cm separated this lung sample from the edge of the tumor. Donors were chemotherapy-naive, newly diagnosed lung cancer surgical patients in China, August–late 2014. General study findings and limits: Shorter survival was associated with higher TCR diversity in tumors.

The TCR originated in a man between 25 and 39 years old with non-small cell lung cancer. Sequencing input: distant non-tumor lung tissue. The chain uses TRBV6-5 and TRBJ2-1; TRBD2 agrees at 7 bases. The CDR3 spells CVSRDYYNEQFF. As DNA, the CDR3 is TGTGTCAGCAGGGACTACTACAATGAGCAGTTCTTC.